The next 18 T cell receptor beta chains were all read from a single sample in a study of T cells in Graves' hyperthyroidism and ophthalmopathy. What was amplified from RNA transcripts were TCR beta CDR3 regions. An initial round of RT-PCR targeting the TCR CDR3 relied on the HTBI primer set. Using its own MiXCR run on the multiplex PCR reads, TCRdb lists one record per CDR3 protein. This sample has under 700,000 distinct CDR3 sequences; 35% to 55% occur once, and the top ten carry about 8.2%. Sequencing used peripheral blood or thyroid tissue (not recorded which). The receptors originated from a woman between 18 and 30 years old with Graves' hyperthyroidism.

The J gene is TRBJ2-5, the V gene TRBV4-2; D may be TRBD1 or TRBD2 (5 bases each). Trimming shortened V by 0 bases and J by 3 bases, and 17 bases separated the two germline ends. This CDR3 has 17 residues. CDR1 and CDR2 (germline): LGHNA, YNFKEQ. CDR3 nucleotide sequence: TGTGCCAGCAGCCAAGATCCCCGGGGCCGTTCCGAAGAGACCCAGTACTTC. Amino acids: CASSQDPRGRSEETQYF.

In this sample, this clonotype turned up many times. The V gene is TRBV29-1, the J gene TRBJ1-2; TRBD1 is a possible D gene (5 bases). Trimming took 6 bases from V and 1 from J, leaving 9 bases between them. The CDR3 is 12 amino acids. Germline V CDR1 and CDR2: SQVTM, ANQGSEA. The CDR3 spells CSVDDSNYGYTF. The CDR3 nucleotides are TGCAGCGTGGACGACAGTAACTATGGCTACACCTTC.

The chain carries TRBV7-8 and TRBJ2-7; tentatively, D is TRBD2 (6 bases). The CDR3 spans 11 residues. CDR1 is SGHVS and CDR2 is FQNEAQ in the germline V gene. Between the trimmed V and J ends, which lost 0 bases and 9 bases, there was a span of 6 bases. The CDR3 loop reads CASSLARGQYF. CDR3 bases: TGTGCCAGCAGCTTAGCGCGGGGGCAGTACTTC.

This clonotype was counted at least ten times. Here the CDR3 DNA reads TGTGCCAGCAGCCGGTCGGGGTTACGGGAGACCCAGTACTTC. Translated: CASSRSGLRETQYF. The chain employs TRBV2 and TRBJ2-5, with D perhaps matching TRBD2 (5 bases). V gave up 6 bases and J gave up 5 bases, with 16 bases separating them. This CDR3 has 14 amino acids. The germline V gene encodes CDR1 SNHLY and CDR2 FYNNEI. The complete variable domain, with remaining parts taken from reference TRBV2 and TRBJ2-5, reads EPEVTQTPSHQVTQMGQEVILRCVPISNHLYFYWYRQILGQKVEFLVSFYNNEISEKSEIFDDQFSVERPDGSNFTLKIRSTKLEDSAMYFCASSRSGLRETQYFGPGTRLLVL.

A few counts support this clonotype. The chain carries TRBV9 and TRBJ1-2; no clear D. CDR3 length: 14 residues. V lost 4 bases and J lost 7, with 17 bases in between. Germline V lookup: CDR1 SGDLS, CDR2 YYNGEE. CDR3 bases: TGTGCCAGCAGCACATCCCCGGGTAGATCTGGCTACACCTTC. It yields the protein CASSTSPGRSGYTF.

This clonotype has only a few counts. The chain is built from TRBV7-9 and TRBJ1-6, with D uncertain. The CDR3 is made up of 16 amino acids. From germline, CDR1 is SEHNR and CDR2 FQNEAQ (reference sequence). V was shortened by 3 bases and J by 6 bases, with 15 bases between the two germline ends. The CDR3 loop is CASSLSGSGVNSPLHF. The CDR3 bases are TGTGCCAGCAGCTTGTCCGGGTCCGGGGTTAATTCACCCCTCCACTTT. Drawing the rest from reference TRBV7-9 and TRBJ1-6, the complete variable domain is DTGVSQNPRHKITKRGQNVTFRCDPISEHNRLYWYRQTLGQGPEFLTYFQNEAQLEKSRLLSDRFSAERPKGSFSTLEIQRTEQGDSAMYLCASSLSGSGVNSPLHFGNGTRLTVT.

This clonotype was observed a few times. The rearrangement joins TRBV14 to TRBJ2-5; the match to TRBD1 covers 7 bases. The V segment lost 4 bases and the J segment 5 bases; nucleotides outside the gene matches: 7. Germline V gene sequence: CDR1 SGHDN, CDR2 FVKESK. The CDR3 has 14 residues. CDR3 coding DNA: TGTGCCAGCAGCCTAAGACAGGGACGGGAGACCCAGTACTTC. Amino acids: CASSLRQGRETQYF.

The chain uses TRBV29-1 and TRBJ1-1; 8 nucleotides match TRBD1. Germline assignment: CDR1 SQVTM and CDR2 ANQGSEA. Unmatched junction bases numbered 5, after V lost 5 bases and J lost 6 bases. This CDR3 contains 12 residues. CDR3 loop: CSVRTGTAEAFF. CDR3 bases: TGCAGCGTTAGGACAGGGACCGCTGAAGCTTTCTTT.

This clonotype was counted ten times or more. CDR3 DNA: TGTGCCAGCAGGGTCTCCTACGAGCAGTACTTC. Its protein is CASRVSYEQYF. J is TRBJ2-7 and V is TRBV2; D remains unclear. V was clipped by 6 bases and J by 0 bases, with 3 bases between them. This CDR3 region has 11 residues. Germline lookup yields CDR1 SNHLY and CDR2 FYNNEI.

The chain carries TRBV29-1 and TRBJ1-2; 10 positions match TRBD1. J lost 3 bases, V lost 8 bases, and 15 bases had no gene match. The CDR3 is made up of 16 amino acids. Germline V gene lookup returns CDR1 SQVTM and CDR2 ANQGSEA. DNA for the CDR3: TGCAGCTCCCCGACAGGGGGCGAATTCCCTTACTATGGCTACACCTTC. Translated: CSSPTGGEFPYYGYTF.

J is TRBJ1-5 and V is TRBV2; the D is unclear. V was pared by 4 bases and J by 11 bases, with 21 bases between. The germline V gene encodes CDR1 SNHLY and CDR2 FYNNEI. This CDR3 region has 15 residues. The CDR3 DNA follows: TGTGCCAGCAGTGCGGGCGACGCGGGAGAGGCGTCCCAGCATTTT. This translates into CASSAGDAGEASQHF.

The rearrangement links TRBV10-3 to TRBJ1-4; the D gene is possibly TRBD1 (5 bases). The V gene's germline CDR1 is ENHRY and CDR2 SYGVKD. Trimming removed 7 bases at V and 4 bases at J, with 10 bases between. This CDR3 region has 13 residues. For the CDR3, the DNA is TGTGCCATCAAAGGACAAGATAATGAAAAACTGTTTTTT. Translation: CAIKGQDNEKLFF.

The chain recombines TRBV7-3 with TRBJ2-7; 11 bases fit TRBD2. In germline, CDR1 is SGHTA, CDR2 FQGTGA. The CDR3 consists of 16 residues. The V segment lost 5 bases and the J segment 4 bases; nucleotides outside the gene matches: 10. The CDR3 region has the DNA TGTGCCAGCAGCCAAGACGTAGCGGGAGGGCAGTACGAGCAGTACTTC. The encoded protein is CASSQDVAGGQYEQYF. Drawing the rest from reference TRBV7-3 and TRBJ2-7, the complete variable domain is GAGVSQTPSNKVTEKGKYVELRCDPISGHTALYWYRQSLGQGPEFLIYFQGTGAADDSGLPNDRFFAVRPEGSVSTLKIQRTERGDSAVYLCASSQDVAGGQYEQYFGPGTRLTVT.

The chain has TRBV29-1 and TRBJ2-2; D gene uncertain. The ends were cut back, 4 bases at V and 7 bases at J, with 10 bases in the middle. Per the germline V gene, CDR1 is SQVTM and CDR2 is ANQGSEA. This CDR3 spans 12 amino acids. CDR3 nucleotide sequence: TGCAGCGTTGCTCGGGTCGGCGGGGAGCTGTTTTTT. This encodes CSVARVGGELFF.

This chain joins TRBV6-1 and TRBJ1-1; maybe TRBD1 (6 bases). Deletions cut 5 bases from V and 6 bases from J, with 16 bases between. The CDR3 length is 14 residues. CDR1 is MNHNS, CDR2 SASEGT, per germline. The DNA of the CDR3 is TGTGCCAGCAGTCCCTCAAGGGGGGCCCCTGAAGCTTTCTTT. Protein product: CASSPSRGAPEAFF.

This clonotype was seen only once. This chain links TRBV15 with TRBJ2-3, with D unresolved. V lost 2 bases to trimming and J lost 5 bases, with 11 bases between them. This CDR3 spans 14 amino acids. Germline values: CDR1 LNHNV, CDR2 YYDKDF (reference sequence). The CDR3 loop is CATSRSKVLDTQYF. DNA for the CDR3: TGTGCCACCAGCAGAAGCAAGGTTTTAGATACGCAGTATTTT. Drawing the rest from reference TRBV15 and TRBJ2-3, the complete variable domain is DAMVIQNPRYQVTQFGKPVTLSCSQTLNHNVMYWYQQKSSQAPKLLFHYYDKDFNNEADTPDNFQSRRPNTSFCFLDIRSPGLGDTAMYLCATSRSKVLDTQYFGPGTRLTVL.

The CDR3 sequence: CASSGDRGWVTEAFF. The CDR3 DNA follows: TGTGCCAGCAGCGGGGACAGGGGATGGGTCACTGAAGCTTTCTTT. The chain combines TRBV7-6 with TRBJ1-1, with 10 bases aligning to TRBD1. CDR1 is SGHVS and CDR2 is FNYEAQ in the germline V gene. J lost 4 bases, V lost 5 bases, and 7 bases had no gene match. This CDR3 spans 15 amino acids. The full variable domain, completed using reference TRBV7-6 and TRBJ1-1, is GAGVSQSPRYKVTKRGQDVALRCDPISGHVSLYWYRQALGQGPEFLTYFNYEAQQDKSGLPNDRFSAERPEGSISTLTIQRTEQRDSAMYRCASSGDRGWVTEAFFGQGTRLTVV.

The CDR3 spells CSLDTGNYGYTF. The CDR3 DNA sequence: TGCAGCTTAGATACAGGGAACTATGGCTACACCTTC. This rearrangement joins TRBV29-1 to TRBJ1-2, with a possible D match to TRBD1 (6 bases). Deletions cut 8 bases from V and 2 bases from J, with 12 bases between. The CDR3 length is 12 residues. Germline V CDR1 and CDR2: SQVTM, ANQGSEA.